This T cell receptor (beta chain) was profiled in a study of blood T cell repertoires in COVID-19. In the study overall: Both acute and convalescent COVID-19 samples were obtained from the United States, Italy and Spain. Sources were T cells, B-cell-depleted T cells, or PBMCs; the material itself was cDNA or gDNA.

With V trimmed by 2 bases and J by 7 bases, 16 bases remained unmatched. Germline lookup yields CDR1 SGDLS and CDR2 YYNGEE. This CDR3 region has 18 residues. Original processing notes: Estimation of nucleated cell counts was performed using reference gene primer amplification. Only in-frame clones appear in the TCRdb table, and some are missing; sequencing was by immunoSEQ multiplex PCR. D and trimming come from the DNA, and the V and J calls and clone size come from that table. The sample has about 120,000 clones, almost 80% seen once; the top ten hold more than 15%. This chain joins TRBV9 and TRBJ2-1, with TRBD2 matching 9 bases. Sequencing used peripheral blood. This TCR was sampled from a woman at least 80 years old with active or convalescent COVID-19. The CDR3 DNA reads TGTGCCAGCAGCGTGGGCTCGGGCGCGGCGGGAGGGCCGAATGAGCAGTTCTTC. It translates to CASSVGSGAAGGPNEQFF.